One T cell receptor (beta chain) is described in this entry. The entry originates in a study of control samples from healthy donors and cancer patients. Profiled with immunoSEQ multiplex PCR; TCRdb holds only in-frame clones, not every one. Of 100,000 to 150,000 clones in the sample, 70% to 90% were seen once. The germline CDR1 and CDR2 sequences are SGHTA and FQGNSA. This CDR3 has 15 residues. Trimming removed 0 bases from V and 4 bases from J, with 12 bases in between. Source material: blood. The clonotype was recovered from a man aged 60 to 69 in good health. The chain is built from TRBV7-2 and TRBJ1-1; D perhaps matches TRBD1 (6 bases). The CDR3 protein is CASSLAGALGTEAFF. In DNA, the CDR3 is TGTGCCAGCAGCTTAGCGGGGGCGCTAGGCACTGAAGCTTTCTTT.